These 32 T cell receptor beta chains were all obtained from the same sample, sequenced in a study of blood T cell repertoires in COVID-19. Some clones are missing from TCRdb's copy, which holds only in-frame ones; the method was immunoSEQ multiplex PCR. Here the sample spans 190,000 or so clones, 94% being singletons. Source material: peripheral blood. Source of these receptors: a man aged 25 to 40 with COVID-19, enrolled during active disease.

This sequence joins TRBV7-9 and TRBJ1-5, with a tentative D call TRBD1 (5 bases). This CDR3 has 18 amino acids. Per the germline V gene, CDR1 is SEHNR and CDR2 is FQNEAQ (reference sequence). V lost 2 bases and J 0 bases, leaving 17 bases between the germline ends. CDR3 in DNA: TGTGCCAGCAGCTTAAGCCAGGGAGGAACCTATAGCAATCAGCCCCAGCATTTT. This encodes CASSLSQGGTYSNQPQHF.

The chain uses TRBV11-1 and TRBJ1-6, with 9 bases aligning to TRBD1. Looked up from germline, CDR1 is SGHAT and CDR2 is FQDESV (reference sequence). The trim removed 5 bases at V and 5 bases at J, leaving 7 bases unmatched. This CDR3 is 16 amino acids long. The CDR3 coding sequence is TGTGCCAGCAGCCCAACGACAGGGGGTCATAATTCACCCCTCCACTTT. Translation gives CASSPTTGGHNSPLHF.

The chain joins TRBV2 to TRBJ1-4; 8 bases are shared with TRBD1. V dropped 6 bases and J dropped 6; count of bases not matched to a gene: 3. Per germline, CDR1 SNHLY and CDR2 FYNNEI. The CDR3 covers 13 residues. The CDR3 is CASSRTGYEKLFF. CDR3 in DNA: TGTGCCAGCAGCAGGACAGGGTATGAAAAACTGTTTTTT.

In its sample, this clone was seen a few times. The DNA of the CDR3 is TGTGCCAGCAGCCCCCTGGCGGGGGGCGAGGGTGAGCAGTTCTTC. It encodes CASSPLAGGEGEQFF. The chain has TRBV6-5 and TRBJ2-1, with 8 bases aligning to TRBD2. Germline assignment: CDR1 MNHEY and CDR2 SVGAGI. Trimming removed 6 bases from V and 9 bases from J; junction bases left unmatched: 13. This CDR3 region has 15 residues.

V is TRBV18 and J is TRBJ2-2; 8 nucleotides align to TRBD1. J gave up 4 bases and V 5 bases, and 0 bases lay outside the gene matches. Germline V CDR1 and CDR2: KGHSH, LQKENI. The CDR3 is 13 residues long. CDR3 sequence reads: CASSDRGTGELFF. CDR3 sequence (DNA): TGTGCCAGCTCAGACAGGGGCACCGGGGAGCTGTTTTTT.

The chain links TRBV10-3 to TRBJ2-7; no clear D. The CDR3 runs 14 residues. Germline CDR1 is ENHRY and CDR2 is SYGVKD. Between the trimmed V and J ends, which lost 6 bases and 2 bases, there was a span of 14 bases. The DNA of the CDR3 is TGTGCCATCAGCCTCGGTCAAGAAGCCTACGAGCAGTACTTC. It codes for CAISLGQEAYEQYF.

V usage is TRBV6-1 and J usage is TRBJ1-5; D is possibly TRBD1 (5 bases). The CDR3 length is 16 residues. Germline values: CDR1 MNHNS, CDR2 SASEGT. Trimming removed 4 bases at V and 1 base at J, with 14 bases between. The CDR3 bases are TGTGCCAGCAGTGTGGGGCCTCAGGCCAGCAATCAGCCCCAGCATTTT. This gives the protein CASSVGPQASNQPQHF.

The sample holds a few counts of this clone. J is TRBJ1-4 and V is TRBV5-1, with D unclear. In germline, CDR1 is SGHRS, CDR2 YFSETQ. This CDR3 region has 14 residues. Trimming removed 1 base from V and 0 bases from J, with 4 bases in between. The CDR3 DNA sequence: TGCGCCAGCAGCTTGACAGCAACTAATGAAAAACTGTTTTTT. This sequence encodes CASSLTATNEKLFF.

The V gene is TRBV19, the J gene TRBJ1-4, with 7 bases that match TRBD1. There are 13 residues in the CDR3. Unmatched junction bases numbered 11, after V lost 11 bases and J lost 8 bases. The germline V gene has CDR1 LNHDA and CDR2 SQIVND (reference sequence). CDR3 coding DNA: TGTGCCTGCTCGACAGGGATCTTGGAAAAACTGTTTTTT. Translation: CACSTGILEKLFF.

The rearrangement uses TRBV2 and TRBJ1-1; 9 bases are a match to TRBD1. CDR1 SNHLY and CDR2 FYNNEI come from the germline V gene. This CDR3 contains 14 residues. The V segment lost 5 bases and the J segment 5 bases; nucleotides outside the gene matches: 6. CDR3 loop: CASSSYRGQTEAFF. The DNA of the CDR3 is TGTGCCAGCAGTTCTTACAGGGGGCAGACTGAAGCTTTCTTT.

The genes are TRBV29-1 and TRBJ2-1; 7 bases align to TRBD2. J gave up 1 base and V 6 bases, and 15 bases lay outside the gene matches. The germline gives CDR1 SQVTM, CDR2 ANQGSEA. The CDR3 has 17 amino acids. The CDR3 reads CSVQGGGLGGSYNEQFF. In nucleotides, the CDR3 is TGCAGCGTCCAGGGAGGTGGGCTGGGAGGGTCCTACAATGAGCAGTTCTTC.

This chain links TRBV19 with TRBJ2-1; a weak D match, TRBD1 (6 bases). V lost 4 bases and J 6 bases, leaving 10 bases between the germline ends. Looked up from germline, CDR1 is LNHDA and CDR2 is SQIVND (reference sequence). The CDR3 is 13 residues long. The CDR3 region has the DNA TGTGCCAGTAGTACCCAGGGGTTCAATGAGCAGTTCTTC. The encoded protein is CASSTQGFNEQFF.

Note on this clone: Other DNA sequences in this sample translate to the same CDR3. This sequence joins TRBV18 and TRBJ1-1; 10 bases map to TRBD1. Germline V gene lookup returns CDR1 KGHSH and CDR2 LQKENI. The V and J ends lost 6 bases and 5 bases, in that order; junction bases with no gene match: 6. The CDR3 runs 14 residues. The DNA for the CDR3 is TGTGCCAGCTCTCCAGGACAGGGGGGAACTGAAGCTTTCTTT. As protein: CASSPGQGGTEAFF.

The chain has TRBV6-4 and TRBJ2-5; the D is unclear. The CDR3 loop spans 15 amino acids. V gave up 3 bases and J gave up 0 bases, with 11 bases separating them. Germline loops: CDR1 MRHNA, CDR2 SNTAGT. The CDR3 DNA reads as TGTGCCAGCAGTGAGGTGGCAGGCTACCAAGAGACCCAGTACTTC. This codes for CASSEVAGYQETQYF.

The V and J genes are TRBV18 and TRBJ1-1; 7 bases map to TRBD1. The germline V gene encodes CDR1 KGHSH and CDR2 LQKENI. There are 13 residues in the CDR3. V gave up 3 bases and J gave up 11 bases; unmatched junction bases: 9. The chain's CDR3 is CASSPNGDSLAFF. In DNA, the CDR3 is TGTGCCAGCTCACCGAACGGGGACAGTTTGGCTTTCTTT.

The chain is built from TRBV19 and TRBJ2-7, with TRBD2 identical over 13 bases. V was clipped by 6 bases and J by 5 bases; unmatched bases: 7. This CDR3 is built from 15 residues. Germline CDR1 and CDR2: LNHDA and SQIVND (reference sequence). The CDR3 bases are TGTGCCAGTAGAGACCGGGGACTAGCGGGAAACGAGCAGTACTTC. Translating it yields CASRDRGLAGNEQYF.

The chain combines TRBV30 with TRBJ1-1; D unresolved. This CDR3 region has 17 residues. The V gene's germline CDR1 is GTSNPN and CDR2 SVGIG (reference sequence). Trimming took 3 bases from V and 0 from J, leaving 20 bases between them. This CDR3 reads CAWSALYGTGLNTEAFF. CDR3 DNA sequence: TGTGCCTGGAGCGCGCTGTATGGAACGGGTTTGAACACTGAAGCTTTCTTT.

This clone was recorded only once. The V and J genes are TRBV12-5 and TRBJ1-6; 8 positions match TRBD1. V lost 6 bases, J lost 4 bases, and 8 bases stayed unmatched. Germline CDR1 LGHNT, CDR2 FRNRAP. This CDR3 region has 16 residues. CDR3 nucleotides: TGTGCTAGTGGCAGGGGACAGGCTTTGTATAATTCACCCCTCCACTTT. The encoded protein is CASGRGQALYNSPLHF.

The V gene is TRBV30, the J gene TRBJ2-3; 8 nucleotides align to TRBD1. CDR3 length: 14 residues. Germline CDR1 GTSNPN, CDR2 SVGIG (reference sequence). Losses at the gene ends were 7 bases for V and 4 bases for J; bases not matched to a gene: 10. The CDR3 nucleotides are TGTGCCTCCTGGGCAGGGGGCTTTGCAGATACGCAGTATTTT. This sequence encodes CASWAGGFADTQYF.

The chain recombines TRBV7-9 with TRBJ1-4; 8 bases agree with TRBD1. From germline, CDR1 is SEHNR and CDR2 FQNEAQ (reference sequence). CDR3 length: 14 amino acids. V lost 5 bases, J lost 8 bases, and 7 bases stayed unmatched. The DNA for the CDR3 is TGTGCCAGCAGCAAGCCAGGGGGCGAGGAAAAACTGTTTTTT. This gives the protein CASSKPGGEEKLFF.

The chain is built from TRBV21-1 and TRBJ1-3; TRBD1 is the table's D call, not checked against the DNA. TRBV21-1 is a known pseudogene. The CDR3 is 17 residues long. CDR3 coding DNA: TGTGCCAGCAGCAAGACAATACAGGGGAAATCTGGAAACACCATATATTTT. The encoded protein is CASSKTIQGKSGNTIYF.

The chain couples TRBV7-9 to TRBJ1-2; D is unresolved. Germline CDR1 SEHNR, CDR2 FQNEAQ (reference sequence). Between the trimmed V and J ends, which lost 5 bases and 8 bases, there was a span of 12 bases. There are 12 residues in the CDR3. CDR3 nucleotide sequence: TGTGCCAGCAGCGAACTATCGGAGGGCTACACCTTC. Its translation: CASSELSEGYTF.

A few counts support this clone. V usage is TRBV18 and J usage is TRBJ2-7, with 10 bases lining up with TRBD1. The CDR3 is 16 residues long. The junction had 10 bases not matched to a gene; V was cut back by 3 bases and J by 5 bases. The germline V gene encodes CDR1 KGHSH and CDR2 LQKENI. The CDR3 DNA reads TGTGCCAGCTCACCGAGGGTGACAGGGGGCGTCCACGAGCAGTACTTC. This encodes CASSPRVTGGVHEQYF. Based on the CDR3 plus reference TRBV18 and TRBJ2-7, the full variable domain is NAGVMQNPRHLVRRRGQEARLRCSPMKGHSHVYWYRQLPEEGLKFMVYLQKENIIDESGMPKERFSAEFPKEGPSILRIQQVVRGDSAAYFCASSPRVTGGVHEQYFGPGTRLTVT.

V gene TRBV11-2 combines with J gene TRBJ1-1; D might be TRBD1 (5 bases). Germline V gene sequence: CDR1 SGHAT, CDR2 FQNNGV. Trimming took off 1 base at V and 6 bases at J, with 12 bases between the two ends. The CDR3 runs to 14 residues. The CDR3 DNA reads TGTGCCAGCAGCTTAGTTGGGGGGGAGGCTGAAGCTTTCTTT. It specifies CASSLVGGEAEAFF.

This clone was counted only a few times. V usage is TRBV20-1 and J usage is TRBJ1-2; 8 positions match TRBD1. Losses at the gene ends were 5 bases for V and 8 bases for J; bases not matched to a gene: 4. The CDR3 has 11 amino acids. Germline CDR1 is DFQATT and CDR2 is SNEGSKA (reference sequence). Here the CDR3 DNA reads TGCAGTGCTTACGACAGGGGCGGCTACACCTTC. Translation: CSAYDRGGYTF.

This clone was found a few times. The V call is TRBV20-1, the J call TRBJ2-3; 11 nucleotides match TRBD2. Germline V gene sequence: CDR1 DFQATT, CDR2 SNEGSKA (reference sequence). This CDR3 is 15 amino acids long. Trimming at V came to 7 bases and at J to 9 bases, leaving 15 bases not matched to a gene. The CDR3 DNA reads TGCAGTGTTACTGAACTAGCGGGGGCCCAGGTCACGCAGTATTTT. It translates to CSVTELAGAQVTQYF.

This chain joins TRBV7-9 and TRBJ1-1; D remains unclear. Germline V gene data show CDR1 as SEHNR and CDR2 as FQNEAQ (reference sequence). The CDR3 length is 15 residues. V lost 1 base, J lost 2 bases, and 11 bases lay in between. The CDR3 region is CASSLVSGRNTEAFF. The CDR3 DNA is TGTGCCAGCAGCTTAGTTTCGGGGAGAAACACTGAAGCTTTCTTT.

The rearrangement joins TRBV19 to TRBJ1-2; TRBD1 is a possible D gene (5 bases). Between the trimmed V and J ends, which lost 2 bases and 4 bases, there was a span of 11 bases. Per germline, CDR1 LNHDA and CDR2 SQIVND (reference sequence). The CDR3 is made up of 14 amino acids. The CDR3 DNA sequence: TGTGCCAGTAGTATACTGGGGGGTGGCTATGGCTACACCTTC. Its translation is CASSILGGGYGYTF.

V and J are TRBV13 and TRBJ2-7; possibly TRBD2 for D (5 bases). CDR3 length: 13 residues. V lost 5 bases and J lost 0, with 8 bases in between. CDR1 is PRHDT, CDR2 FYEKMQ, per germline (reference sequence). For the CDR3, the DNA is TGTGCCAGCAGCCCCGGGGACTCCTACGAGCAGTACTTC. Protein sequence: CASSPGDSYEQYF. Using reference TRBV13 and TRBJ2-7 for the parts outside the CDR3, the full variable domain is AAGVIQSPRHLIKEKRETATLKCYPIPRHDTVYWYQQGPGQDPQFLISFYEKMQSDKGSIPDRFSAQQFSDYHSELNMSSLELGDSALYFCASSPGDSYEQYFGPGTRLTVT.

As regards this clone: Germline is not matched at one junction end, which may reflect a read error. This chain connects TRBV30 to TRBJ1-3; tentative D call: TRBD1 (5 bases). The CDR3 extends over 13 amino acids. Germline loops: CDR1 GTSNPN, CDR2 SVGIG (reference sequence). CDR3 bases: TGTGCCGGGAGGGGCGGGGATAGAAACACCATATATTTT. It translates to CAGRGGDRNTIYF.

This sequence joins TRBV6-5 and TRBJ1-2; D is possibly TRBD1 (5 bases). V was cut by 4 bases and J by 6 bases, with 15 bases left in between. Germline V gene data show CDR1 as MNHEY and CDR2 as SVGAGI. The CDR3 is 14 amino acids. CDR3 coding DNA: TGTGCCAGCAGTTCACAGACCGGCAGGGATGGCTACACCTTC. This sequence encodes CASSSQTGRDGYTF.

The V gene is TRBV9, the J gene TRBJ2-7; TRBD1 agrees at 11 bases. Germline CDR1 reads SGDLS; CDR2 reads YYNGEE. CDR3 length: 15 amino acids. Trimming at V came to 2 bases and at J to 3 bases, leaving 4 bases not matched to a gene. CDR3 nucleotides: TGTGCCAGCAGCGTCGGACAGGGGGCGTACTACGAGCAGTACTTC. This encodes CASSVGQGAYYEQYF.